Listed below are T cell receptor beta chains from one sample, sequenced in a study of post-analysis software for immune sequencing data. One entry per CDR3 protein results from TCRdb running MiXCR on the PCR reads. The data show approximately 730,000 distinct CDR3 sequences, approximately 44% seen once. Material: blood. These receptors came from a girl under 18 with multiple sclerosis. The CDR3 runs from the conserved cysteine through the conserved F or W. D genes are given only for firm matches. The size entry is marked missing in some rows and otherwise reads once, few, many or a size class.

CDR3 length	V gene	clone size	D gene	J gene	CDR3 DNA	CDR3 protein
12	TRBV29-1	few	.	TRBJ2-2	TGCAGCGTTGCAGGGGCGCCCGGGGAGCTGTTTTTT	CSVAGAPGELFF
15	TRBV6-2/TRBV6-3	.	.	TRBJ2-1	TGTGCCGGCAGTCCATCTAGGGCCCCCTACAATGAGCAGTTCTTC	CAGSPSRAPYNEQFF
14	TRBV7-9	.	.	TRBJ1-1	TGTGCCAGCAGCTTAAGGGACCAGAACACTGAAGCTTTCTTT	CASSLRDQNTEAFF
13	TRBV29-1	many	.	TRBJ2-1	TGCAGCACCATGAACGGGGCGAGGAATGAGCAGTTCTTC	CSTMNGARNEQFF
15	TRBV27	.	TRBD1	TRBJ2-7	TGTGCCAACGGCCCCTCCGGGACAGGGGCCCACGAGCAGTACTTC	CANGPSGTGAHEQYF
14	TRBV18	few	.	TRBJ2-7	TGTGCCAGCTCACATGCCGGGACGCTCTACGAGCAGTACTTC	CASSHAGTLYEQYF
14	TRBV20-1	few	TRBD2	TRBJ2-3	TGCAGTGCTAGCCTACTAGCGGGGACAGATACGCAGTATTTT	CSASLLAGTDTQYF
14	TRBV20-1	once	TRBD2	TRBJ2-1	TGCAGTGCTAGTAGACTAGCGGGAGCGGGTGAGCAGTTCTTC	CSASRLAGAGEQFF
17	TRBV9	.	TRBD1	TRBJ2-7	TGTGCCAGCAGCGTAGTCCCAGGGGGCGGGTCTGGTAATGAGCAGTACTTC	CASSVVPGGGSGNEQYF
13	TRBV6-5	once	.	TRBJ2-7	TGTGCCAGCAGCCAGGGAGCAGTCAATGAGCAGTACTTC	CASSQGAVNEQYF
16	TRBV2	.	.	TRBJ2-1	TGTGCCAGCAGTGAAGGGGACACGAGCTCCTACAATGAGCAGTTCTTC	CASSEGDTSSYNEQFF
15	TRBV5-5	.	.	TRBJ2-4	TGTGCCAGCAGCTTGGGGCAGGGGTTTTGGACCATTCAGTACTTC	CASSLGQGFWTIQYF
16	TRBV6-5	.	.	TRBJ2-7	TGTGCCAGCAGTTACTCCGGGGGCGCTTTTTTCAACGAGCAGTACTTC	CASSYSGGAFFNEQYF
15	TRBV7-7	few	TRBD1	TRBJ2-7	TGTGCTAGCAGCTTGGCGAACGGACAGGGGTACGAGCAGTACTTC	CASSLANGQGYEQYF
13	TRBV27	few	.	TRBJ2-1	TGTGCCAGCAGGCAACAGGCCTACAATGAGCAGTTCTTC	CASRQQAYNEQFF
8	TRBV2	few	.	TRBJ2-1	TGTGCCAGCAATGAGCAGTTCTTC	CASNEQFF
11	TRBV20-1	.	TRBD1	TRBJ2-1	TGCAGTGCTATACCACAGGGGCACTTGTTCTTC	CSAIPQGHLFF
15	TRBV6-5	.	.	TRBJ1-1	TGTGCCAGCAGTTACTCGGGGGAGGGGAACACTGAAGCTTTCTTT	CASSYSGEGNTEAFF
13	TRBV7-2	few	.	TRBJ1-2	TGTGCCAGCAGCTTAGCGGGACATAGTGGCTACACCTTC	CASSLAGHSGYTF
14	TRBV6-2/TRBV6-3	.	.	TRBJ1-5	TGTGCCAGCGCGCCGTTTTATAGCAATCAGCCCCAGCATTTT	CASAPFYSNQPQHF
14	TRBV7-2	.	.	TRBJ2-5	TGTGCCAGCAGCCAAGACAGGACGGAAGAGACCCAGTACTTC	CASSQDRTEETQYF
11	TRBV27	.	.	TRBJ2-7	TGTGCCAGCAGCGACTTCGGCGAGCAGTACTTC	CASSDFGEQYF
12	TRBV29-1	.	.	TRBJ2-3	TGCAGCGTTGTTCCGGGAACAGATACGCAGTATTTT	CSVVPGTDTQYF
17	TRBV3-1	few	TRBD2	TRBJ2-1	TGTGCCAGCAGCCTCCGAGGGGGACTAGCGGGTTCTAATGAGCAGTTCTTC	CASSLRGGLAGSNEQFF
11	TRBV9	many	.	TRBJ2-1	TGTGCCAGCAGCGTAGGGGATGAGCAGTTCTTC	CASSVGDEQFF
17	TRBV15	few	.	TRBJ2-7	TGTGCCACCAGCAGCGAGGCCCGGGAGTATTTGTCTTACGAGCAGTACTTC	CATSSEAREYLSYEQYF
16	TRBV4-1	few	TRBD1	TRBJ1-4	TGCGCCAGCAGCCACGGAGAGGGGGCGCAGTTTGGAAAACTGTTTTTT	CASSHGEGAQFGKLFF
19	TRBV14	.	TRBD1	TRBJ1-5	TGTGCCAGCAGCCAAGATCCCGACAGGGGCCTTAACACAAATCAGCCCCAGCATTTT	CASSQDPDRGLNTNQPQHF
17	TRBV12-3/TRBV12-4	.	.	TRBJ1-2	TGTGCCAGCAGTTTTGGTCCGGGACAATCATTTAACTATGGCTACACCTTC	CASSFGPGQSFNYGYTF
15	TRBV7-8	.	.	TRBJ2-5	TGTGCCAGCACCCTAACCAGAGTCGCCCAAGAGACCCAGTACTTC	CASTLTRVAQETQYF
15	TRBV12-3/TRBV12-4	few	TRBD1	TRBJ1-1	TGTGCCAGCAGCTGGGGGACAGGGCAGGCCACTGAAGCTTTCTTT	CASSWGTGQATEAFF
17	TRBV12-3/TRBV12-4	.	.	TRBJ2-7	TGTGCCAGCAGTTTAGCGCTCGGGACTTGCGGGCACTACGAGCAGTACTTC	CASSLALGTCGHYEQYF
11	TRBV20-1	few	TRBD2	TRBJ2-1	TGCAGTGCCCCGGGGGGCAATGAGCAGTTCTTC	CSAPGGNEQFF
16	TRBV7-9	.	TRBD2	TRBJ2-7	TGTGCCAGCAGCTCCCGGAGTACGGGAGGGCCTGCCGAGCAGTACTTC	CASSSRSTGGPAEQYF
18	TRBV27	.	.	TRBJ1-2	TGTGCCAGCAGTCCTCGAGGGCAGGGGAGGTCTGTGGACTATGGCTACACCTTC	CASSPRGQGRSVDYGYTF
15	TRBV25-1	.	TRBD1	TRBJ1-2	TGTGCCAGCAGTGTGGGGGGGACAGCAAATTATGGCTACACCTTC	CASSVGGTANYGYTF
13	TRBV7-9	.	.	TRBJ2-1	TGTGCCAGCAGCCCCGAGGGTCCGATTGAGCAGTTCTTC	CASSPEGPIEQFF
15	TRBV13	few	TRBD2	TRBJ2-7	TGTGCCAGCAGCCCCACCGGGACTAGTCCCTACGAGCAGTACTTC	CASSPTGTSPYEQYF
15	TRBV4-1	.	.	TRBJ1-1	TGCGCCAGCAGCCAAGAACACCAGGGGTTCCCTGAAGCTTTCTTT	CASSQEHQGFPEAFF